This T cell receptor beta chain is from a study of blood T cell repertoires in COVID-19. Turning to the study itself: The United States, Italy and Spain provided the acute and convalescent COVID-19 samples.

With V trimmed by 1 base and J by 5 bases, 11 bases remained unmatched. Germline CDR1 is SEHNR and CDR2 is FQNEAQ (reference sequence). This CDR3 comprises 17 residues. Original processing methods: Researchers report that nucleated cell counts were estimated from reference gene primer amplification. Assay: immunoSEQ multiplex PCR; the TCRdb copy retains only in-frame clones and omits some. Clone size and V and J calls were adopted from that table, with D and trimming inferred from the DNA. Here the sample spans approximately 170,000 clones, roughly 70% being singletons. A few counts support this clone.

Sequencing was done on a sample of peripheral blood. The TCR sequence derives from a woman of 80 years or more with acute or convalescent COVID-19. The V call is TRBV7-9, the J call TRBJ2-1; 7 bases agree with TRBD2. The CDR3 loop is CASSLGLRGRRDNEQFF. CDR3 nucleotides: TGTGCCAGCAGCTTAGGACTGCGCGGGAGAAGGGACAATGAGCAGTTCTTC.